This TCR beta chain was profiled in a study of OX40 agonist ivuxolimab in advanced cancers. Study-wide context: Dose-escalation cases comprised hepatocellular carcinoma, melanoma, renal cell or head and neck cancer. Overall study results and limits: Near-lowest levels of clonal expansion characterized partial responders at 0.1-3.0 mg/kg. Expanded clones were, on average, more numerous in CD8+ T cells than in CD4+. By week 6 at 0.1 to 3.0 mg/kg, blood CD4+ and CD8+ T cells had expanded clonally.

In the case of this clone: Its matching antigen is unknown.

The length of the CDR3 is 15 residues. The germline V and J ends were trimmed by 2 bases and 2 bases, with 12 bases remaining between them. Germline lookup yields CDR1 SGHNT and CDR2 YYREEE (reference sequence). Profiled with immunoSEQ multiplex PCR; TCRdb holds only in-frame clones, not every one. The table shows about 59,000 clones, with approximately 80% occurring only once. This receptor was obtained from an adult with an advanced solid tumor such as melanoma, head and neck, liver or kidney cancer. This sample comprised CD4+ or CD8+ T cells sorted from blood, obtained in a trial of the OX40 agonist ivuxolimab. The chain has TRBV5-4 and TRBJ2-3; no clear D. CDR3 DNA sequence: TGTGCCAGCAGCTTCCCTCTAGGAGACACAGATACGCAGTATTTT. Protein sequence: CASSFPLGDTDTQYF.